Shown below are 17 T cell receptor beta chains from a single sample sequenced in a study of blood T cell repertoires in COVID-19 (dated by TCRdb to about 2020). Receptors were amplified or captured by the immunoSEQ multiplex PCR assay. The clones in this table, taken by TCRdb from immuneACCESS, are in-frame only. Not every clone is retained; where verified, under half of the shortfall comes from an unresolved V gene, and the cause of the rest is unknown. Counted in this sample were over 50,000 clones; around 87% of them appeared once. Clones ranked in the top ten supply 7% to 9.5% of the sample. The specimen was peripheral blood. The receptors come from a man over 45 with active COVID-19.

This clone was found a few times. The chain couples TRBV2 to TRBJ2-7; D is perhaps TRBD2 (6 bases). CDR3 size: 13 residues. Germline V gene sequence: CDR1 SNHLY, CDR2 FYNNEI. V shed 5 bases and J shed 5 bases, with 13 bases lying between them. CDR3 coding DNA: TGTGCCAGCAGTATGGAAACGGGGGACGAGCAGTACTTC. Protein: CASSMETGDEQYF.

V gene TRBV7-3 combines with J gene TRBJ2-1; D gene unclear. The V end lost 2 bases, the J end lost 0 bases, and 11 bases lay between the germline ends. Germline assignment: CDR1 SGHTA and CDR2 FQGTGA. The CDR3 has 16 amino acids. In DNA form, the CDR3 reads TGTGCCAGCAGCTTAGAACCGAGAAGCTCCTACAATGAGCAGTTCTTC. Encoded protein: CASSLEPRSSYNEQFF.

The rearrangement joins TRBV24-1 to TRBJ1-2, with 11 nucleotides matching TRBD1. With 3 bases clipped from V and 8 bases from J, the junction kept 4 bases outside the gene matches. CDR1 and CDR2 (germline): KGHDR, SFDVKD. The CDR3 runs 14 residues. CDR3 DNA sequence: TGTGCCACCAGTGATCCGGGACAGGGGGGCGGCTACACCTTC. This translates into CATSDPGQGGGYTF.

This chain connects TRBV24-1 to TRBJ1-2; possibly TRBD1 for D (5 bases). Trimming left V 3 bases short and J 5 bases short, with 9 bases between. The CDR3 is 13 amino acids. Germline V CDR1 and CDR2: KGHDR, SFDVKD. Here the CDR3 DNA reads TGTGCCACCAGTGATCGCCAGGGATATGGCTACACCTTC. It codes for CATSDRQGYGYTF.

This clone has only a few counts. The V call is TRBV5-4, the J call TRBJ2-2; tentatively, D is TRBD2 (6 bases). CDR1 and CDR2 from the germline V gene are SGHNT and YYREEE (reference sequence). CDR3 length: 14 amino acids. Trimming pared 5 bases from V and 2 bases from J, leaving 10 bases between. The CDR3 DNA is TGTGCCAGCAGACCCGGACTAAACACCGGGGAGCTGTTTTTT. Residues: CASRPGLNTGELFF.

The chain recombines TRBV7-2 with TRBJ1-4; TRBD1 is a possible D gene (6 bases). The CDR3 has 16 residues. Trimming took 5 bases from V and 2 from J, leaving 15 bases between them. Germline V lookup: CDR1 SGHTA, CDR2 FQGNSA. This chain's CDR3 is CASSPGRGVTNEKLFF. Written as DNA, the CDR3 is TGTGCCAGCAGCCCAGGCAGGGGAGTGACTAATGAAAAACTGTTTTTT.

The chain is built from TRBV6-5 and TRBJ1-1, with 7 bases identical to TRBD1. This CDR3 has 15 amino acids. The V and J ends lost 0 bases and 0 bases, in that order; junction bases with no gene match: 1. Germline lookup yields CDR1 MNHEY and CDR2 SVGAGI. CDR3 protein: CASSYSGQLNTEAFF. Here the CDR3 DNA reads TGTGCCAGCAGTTACTCGGGACAGTTGAACACTGAAGCTTTCTTT.

The chain is built from TRBV7-3 and TRBJ2-1, with D hard to call. CDR1 and CDR2 from the germline V gene are SGHTA and FQGTGA. V was trimmed by 4 bases and J by 3 bases, leaving 10 bases between them. This CDR3 is built from 14 residues. DNA for the CDR3: TGTGCCAGCAGCTCCGCAGGTGGCTACAATGAGCAGTTCTTC. This codes for CASSSAGGYNEQFF.

The V and J genes are TRBV2 and TRBJ2-5; TRBD1 agrees at 9 bases. Germline assignment: CDR1 SNHLY and CDR2 FYNNEI. The CDR3 extends over 15 amino acids. V gave up 7 bases and J gave up 0 bases; unmatched junction bases: 6. The CDR3 coding sequence is TGTGCCAGCAAACGACAGGGGGTGTACCAAGAGACCCAGTACTTC. This gives the protein CASKRQGVYQETQYF.

The gene calls are TRBV6-2 or TRBV6-3 and TRBJ2-1; the match to TRBD2 covers 10 bases. This CDR3 has 17 residues. The V segment lost 4 bases and the J segment 0 bases; nucleotides outside the gene matches: 6. The V gene's germline CDR1 is MNHEY and CDR2 SVGEGT. The CDR3 DNA reads as TGTGCCAGCAGTTTACCCGGGACTAGCGCCTCCTACAATGAGCAGTTCTTC. Translation: CASSLPGTSASYNEQFF.

The J gene is TRBJ1-2, the V gene TRBV6-5; the D gene is possibly TRBD1 (6 bases). Germline CDR1 and CDR2: MNHEY and SVGAGI. Trimming removed 4 bases at V and 4 bases at J, with 13 bases between. There are 14 residues in the CDR3. CDR3 protein: CASSSGTSPYGYTF. The CDR3 DNA reads TGTGCCAGCAGTTCCGGGACAAGTCCCTATGGCTACACCTTC.

The J gene is TRBJ1-2, the V gene TRBV18; 9 bases line up with TRBD1. The germline V gene has CDR1 KGHSH and CDR2 LQKENI. V dropped 4 bases and J dropped 8; count of bases not matched to a gene: 5. The CDR3 consists of 13 residues. The CDR3 spells CASSQGQGDGYTF. The CDR3 DNA sequence: TGTGCCAGCTCACAGGGACAGGGCGACGGCTACACCTTC.

A single count supports this clone. The rearrangement links TRBV11-1 to TRBJ2-7; 8 bases line up with TRBD1. Looked up from germline, CDR1 is SGHAT and CDR2 is FQDESV (reference sequence). J lost 5 bases, V lost 3 bases, and 9 bases had no gene match. The CDR3 spans 15 residues. The CDR3 DNA is TGTGCCAGCAGCTTGTCGGGACAGGTCCAAAACGAGCAGTACTTC. This encodes CASSLSGQVQNEQYF.

The chain carries TRBV4-3 and TRBJ2-1, with 13 bases identical to TRBD2. J gave up 0 bases and V 0 bases, and 2 bases lay outside the gene matches. The CDR3 has 18 amino acids. Germline-derived CDR1 and CDR2 are LGHNA and YSLEER. In DNA, the CDR3 is TGCGCCAGCAGCCAAGATGGACTAGCGGGAGTCTCCTACAATGAGCAGTTCTTC. This gives the protein CASSQDGLAGVSYNEQFF.

This chain links TRBV5-1 with TRBJ1-1; weak D call: TRBD1 (6 bases). Between the trimmed V and J ends, which lost 3 bases and 4 bases, there was a span of 16 bases. This CDR3 is 15 amino acids long. Germline values: CDR1 SGHRS, CDR2 YFSETQ. CDR3 nucleotides: TGCGCCAGCAGCTCCGGAAGGGAACAGGGCACTGAAGCTTTCTTT. This translates into CASSSGREQGTEAFF.

The chain uses TRBV27 and TRBJ1-1, with 7 bases matching TRBD1. CDR1 is MNHEY, CDR2 SMNVEV, per germline (reference sequence). The V segment lost 6 bases and the J segment 4 bases; nucleotides outside the gene matches: 11. There are 15 residues in the CDR3. In nucleotides, the CDR3 is TGTGCCAGCAGCTTTACAGGGGCCGACGGCACTGAAGCTTTCTTT. This gives the protein CASSFTGADGTEAFF.

This chain links TRBV7-2 with TRBJ2-1; 10 positions agree with TRBD2. This CDR3 has 16 amino acids. Germline CDR1 is SGHTA and CDR2 is FQGNSA. V lost 5 bases and J lost 2; bases outside the gene matches: 6. This CDR3 is CASSRTSGRPYNEQFF. CDR3 coding DNA: TGTGCCAGCAGCCGGACTAGCGGAAGACCCTACAATGAGCAGTTCTTC.